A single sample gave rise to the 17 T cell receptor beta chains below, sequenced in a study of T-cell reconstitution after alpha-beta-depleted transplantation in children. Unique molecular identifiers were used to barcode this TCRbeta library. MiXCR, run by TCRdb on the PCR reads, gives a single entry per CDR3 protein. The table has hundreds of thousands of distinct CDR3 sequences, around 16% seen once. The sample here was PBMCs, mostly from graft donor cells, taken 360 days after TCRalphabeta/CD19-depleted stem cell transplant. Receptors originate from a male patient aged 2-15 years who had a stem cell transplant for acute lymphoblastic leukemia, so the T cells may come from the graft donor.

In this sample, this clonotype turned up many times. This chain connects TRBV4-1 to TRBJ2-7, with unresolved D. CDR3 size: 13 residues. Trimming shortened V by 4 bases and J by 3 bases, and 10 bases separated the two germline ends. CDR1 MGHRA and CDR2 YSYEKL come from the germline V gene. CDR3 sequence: CASSPVEDYEQYF. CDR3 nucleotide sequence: TGCGCCAGCAGCCCAGTTGAGGACTACGAGCAGTACTTC.

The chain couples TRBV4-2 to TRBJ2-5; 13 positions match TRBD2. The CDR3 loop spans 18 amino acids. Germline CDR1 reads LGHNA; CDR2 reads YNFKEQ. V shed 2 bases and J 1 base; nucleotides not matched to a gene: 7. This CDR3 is CASSQRTSGRMTQETQYF. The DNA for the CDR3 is TGTGCCAGCAGCCAAAGGACTAGCGGGAGAATGACCCAAGAGACCCAGTACTTC.

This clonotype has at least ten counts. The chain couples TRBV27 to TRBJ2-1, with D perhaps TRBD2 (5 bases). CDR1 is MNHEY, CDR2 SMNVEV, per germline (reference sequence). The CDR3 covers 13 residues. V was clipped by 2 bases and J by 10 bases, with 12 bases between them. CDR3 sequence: CASSLVPSREQFF. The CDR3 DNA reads TGTGCCAGCAGTTTAGTCCCTAGCAGGGAGCAGTTCTTC.

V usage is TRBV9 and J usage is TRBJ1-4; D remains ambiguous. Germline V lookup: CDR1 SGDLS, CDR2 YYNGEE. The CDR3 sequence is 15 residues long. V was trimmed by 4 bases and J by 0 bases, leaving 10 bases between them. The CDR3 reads CASSFDGATNEKLFF. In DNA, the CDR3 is TGTGCCAGCAGCTTCGACGGGGCAACTAATGAAAAACTGTTTTTT.

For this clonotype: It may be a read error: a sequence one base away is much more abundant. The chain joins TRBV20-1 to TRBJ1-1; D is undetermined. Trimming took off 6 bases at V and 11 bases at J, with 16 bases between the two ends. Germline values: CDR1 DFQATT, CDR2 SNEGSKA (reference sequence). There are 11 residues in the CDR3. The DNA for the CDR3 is TGCAGTGCCCACCCGAGGAGTAAGGCTTTCTTT. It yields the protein CSAHPRSKAFF.

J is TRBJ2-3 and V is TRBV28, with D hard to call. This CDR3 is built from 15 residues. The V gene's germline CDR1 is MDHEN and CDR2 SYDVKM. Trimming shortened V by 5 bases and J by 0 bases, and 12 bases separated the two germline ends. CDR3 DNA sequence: TGTGCCAGCAGTCCCCCCTTCGGTAGCACAGATACGCAGTATTTT. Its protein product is CASSPPFGSTDTQYF. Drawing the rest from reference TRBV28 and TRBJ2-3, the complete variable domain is DVKVTQSSRYLVKRTGEKVFLECVQDMDHENMFWYRQDPGLGLRLIYFSYDVKMKEKGDIPEGYSVSREKKERFSLILESASTNQTSMYLCASSPPFGSTDTQYFGPGTRLTVL.

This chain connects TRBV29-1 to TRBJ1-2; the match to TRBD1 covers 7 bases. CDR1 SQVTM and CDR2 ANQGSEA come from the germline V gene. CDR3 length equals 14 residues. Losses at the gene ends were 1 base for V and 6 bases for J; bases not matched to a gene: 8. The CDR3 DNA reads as TGCAGCGTTGAAGGAGGGGGCGCATTTGATGGCTACACCTTC. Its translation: CSVEGGGAFDGYTF.

The chain's CDR3 is CSVERVLRSGANVLTF. The CDR3 DNA follows: TGCAGCGTTGAAAGGGTCCTTCGTTCTGGGGCCAACGTCCTGACTTTC. The J gene is TRBJ2-6, the V gene TRBV29-1; no reliable D call. The CDR3 contains 16 residues. Germline-derived CDR1 and CDR2 are SQVTM and ANQGSEA. V was cut by 2 bases and J by 1 base, with 12 bases left in between.

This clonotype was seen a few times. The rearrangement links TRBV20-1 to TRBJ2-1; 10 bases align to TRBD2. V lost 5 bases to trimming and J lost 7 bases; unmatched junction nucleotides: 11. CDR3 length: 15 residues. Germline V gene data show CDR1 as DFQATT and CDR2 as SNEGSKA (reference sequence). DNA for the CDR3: TGCAGTGCTGGGAAGAGCGGGAGGGCCGGTAATGAGCAGTTCTTC. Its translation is CSAGKSGRAGNEQFF.

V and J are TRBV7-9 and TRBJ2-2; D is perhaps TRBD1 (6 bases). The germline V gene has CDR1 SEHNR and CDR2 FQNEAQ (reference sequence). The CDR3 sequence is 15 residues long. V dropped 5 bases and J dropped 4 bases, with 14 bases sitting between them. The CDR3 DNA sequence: TGTGCCAGCAGCAATCAACAGGGAGTCACCGGGGAGCTGTTTTTT. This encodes CASSNQQGVTGELFF.

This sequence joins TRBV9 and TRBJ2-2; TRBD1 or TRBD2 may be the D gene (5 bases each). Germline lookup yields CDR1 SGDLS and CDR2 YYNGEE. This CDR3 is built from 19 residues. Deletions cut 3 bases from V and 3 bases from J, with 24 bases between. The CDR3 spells CASSEPSGTIQRDTGELFF. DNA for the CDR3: TGTGCCAGCAGCGAACCCTCCGGGACCATACAAAGGGACACCGGGGAGCTGTTTTTT.

This CDR3 reads CASSHGLAADTQYF. In DNA, the CDR3 is TGCGCCAGCAGCCACGGACTAGCTGCAGATACGCAGTATTTT. The chain employs TRBV5-1 and TRBJ2-3; TRBD2 agrees at 8 bases. Germline V lookup: CDR1 SGHRS, CDR2 YFSETQ. The CDR3 totals 14 residues. V lost 4 bases to trimming and J lost 4 bases; unmatched junction nucleotides: 5. Full variable domain (missing parts from reference TRBV5-1 and TRBJ2-3): KAGVTQTPRYLIKTRGQQVTLSCSPISGHRSVSWYQQTPGQGLQFLFEYFSETQRNKGNFPGRFSGRQFSNSRSEMNVSTLELGDSALYLCASSHGLAADTQYFGPGTRLTVL.

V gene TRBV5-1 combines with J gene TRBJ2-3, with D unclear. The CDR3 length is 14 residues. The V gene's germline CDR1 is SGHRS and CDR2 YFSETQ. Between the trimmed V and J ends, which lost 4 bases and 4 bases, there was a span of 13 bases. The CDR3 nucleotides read TGCGCCAGCAGCACCCGTCAACCCTCAGATACGCAGTATTTT. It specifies CASSTRQPSDTQYF.

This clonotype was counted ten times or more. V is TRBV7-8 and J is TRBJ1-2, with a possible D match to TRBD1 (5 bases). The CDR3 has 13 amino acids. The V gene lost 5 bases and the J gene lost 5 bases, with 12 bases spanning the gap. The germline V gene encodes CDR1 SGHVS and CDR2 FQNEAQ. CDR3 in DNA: TGTGCCAGCAGCCTGAGGGGAGGTTATGGCTACACCTTC. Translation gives CASSLRGGYGYTF. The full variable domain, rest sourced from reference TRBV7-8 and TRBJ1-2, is GAGVSQSPRYKVAKRGQDVALRCDPISGHVSLFWYQQALGQGPEFLTYFQNEAQLDKSGLPSDRFFAERPEGSVSTLKIQRTQQEDSAVYLCASSLRGGYGYTFGSGTRLTVV.

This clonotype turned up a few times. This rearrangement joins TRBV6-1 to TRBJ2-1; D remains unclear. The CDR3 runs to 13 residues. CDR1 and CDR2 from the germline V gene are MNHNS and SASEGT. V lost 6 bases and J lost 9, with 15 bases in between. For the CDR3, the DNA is TGTGCCAGCAGAGCTCCCCCGGTTGGTGAGCAGTTCTTC. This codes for CASRAPPVGEQFF.

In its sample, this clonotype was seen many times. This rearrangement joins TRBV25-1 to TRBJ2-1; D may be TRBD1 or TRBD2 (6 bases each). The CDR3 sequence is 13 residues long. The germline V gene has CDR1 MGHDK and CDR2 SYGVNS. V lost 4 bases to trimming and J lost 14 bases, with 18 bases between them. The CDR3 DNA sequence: TGTGCCAGCAGTGGGGCGGGACACCGGGGGAAGTTCTTC. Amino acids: CASSGAGHRGKFF.

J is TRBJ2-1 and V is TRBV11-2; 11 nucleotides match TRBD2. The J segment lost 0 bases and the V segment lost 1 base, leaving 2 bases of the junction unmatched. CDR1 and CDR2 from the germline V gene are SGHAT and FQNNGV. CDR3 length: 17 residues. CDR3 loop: CASSLVLAGGSYNEQFF. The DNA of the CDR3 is TGTGCCAGCAGCTTAGTTCTAGCGGGGGGCTCCTACAATGAGCAGTTCTTC.